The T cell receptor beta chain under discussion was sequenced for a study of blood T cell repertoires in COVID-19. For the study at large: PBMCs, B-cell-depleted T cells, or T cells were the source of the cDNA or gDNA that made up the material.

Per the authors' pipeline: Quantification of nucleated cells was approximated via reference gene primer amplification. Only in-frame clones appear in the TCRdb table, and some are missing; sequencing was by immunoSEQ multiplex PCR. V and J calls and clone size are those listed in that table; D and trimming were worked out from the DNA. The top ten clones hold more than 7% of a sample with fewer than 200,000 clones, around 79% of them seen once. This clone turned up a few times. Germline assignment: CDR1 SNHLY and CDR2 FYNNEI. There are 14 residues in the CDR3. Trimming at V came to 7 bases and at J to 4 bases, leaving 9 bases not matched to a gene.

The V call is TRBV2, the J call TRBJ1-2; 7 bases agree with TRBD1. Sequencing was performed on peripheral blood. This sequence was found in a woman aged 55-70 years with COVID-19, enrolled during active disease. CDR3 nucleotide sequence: TGTGCCAGCAATGGTGGCCCAGGGGGCTATGGCTACACCTTC. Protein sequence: CASNGGPGGYGYTF.